Listed below are T cell receptor beta chains from one sample, sequenced in a study of blood T cell repertoires in COVID-19. This table comes from immunoSEQ multiplex PCR, and its TCRdb copy is limited to in-frame clones, with some not included. This table has under 200,000 clones, around nine tenths appearing once. The sequenced sample was PBMCs or T cells enriched from blood (not recorded which). The receptors originated from a young woman who had recovered from COVID-19. The CDR3 runs from the conserved cysteine through the conserved F or W. The D gene is left open where the match is weak.

CASSSPPGTVASF	TGTGCCAGCAGCTCCCCCCCCGGGACAGTGGCCTCCTTC	TRBV7-3	TRBJ2-7	TRBD1
CASSRTGVGELFF	TGTGCCAGCAGCCGTACAGGGGTCGGGGAGCTGTTTTTT	TRBV5-4	TRBJ2-2	TRBD1
CASREGTLRNTIYF	TGTGCCAGCCGAGAAGGGACATTAAGAAACACCATATATTTT	TRBV28	TRBJ1-3	-
CASSTGTIVNEQYF	TGTGCCAGCTCGACCGGGACTATCGTCAACGAGCAGTACTTC	TRBV18	TRBJ2-7	TRBD2
CASRDWNRGQPQHF	TGTGCCAGCAGAGATTGGAATAGGGGTCAGCCCCAGCATTTT	TRBV6-5	TRBJ1-5	-
CASSQGSSGTGPFYSNQPQHF	TGTGCCAGCAGCCAAGGTTCCTCCGGGACAGGCCCTTTTTATAGCAATCAGCCCCAGCATTTT	TRBV4-2	TRBJ1-5	TRBD1
CARTYGGPPGPQHF	TGTGCCAGAACCTACGGGGGTCCCCCTGGGCCCCAGCATTTT	TRBV5-3	TRBJ1-5	-
CASSQERDGRAYEQYF	TGCGCCAGCAGCCAAGAAAGGGACGGGAGAGCTTACGAGCAGTACTTC	TRBV4-1	TRBJ2-7	-
CASSFVSEQYF	TGTGCCAGCAGTTTCGTTTCCGAGCAGTACTTC	TRBV6-2/TRBV6-3	TRBJ2-7	-
CASSYMGQGAKRYNEQFF	TGTGCCAGCAGTTACATGGGACAGGGGGCCAAGCGGTACAATGAGCAGTTCTTC	TRBV6-2/TRBV6-3	TRBJ2-1	TRBD1
CSVDVSEQFF	TGCAGCGTTGATGTCTCCGAGCAGTTCTTC	TRBV29-1	TRBJ2-1	-
CASSYPLAGTGETQYF	TGTGCCAGCAGTTACCCATTAGCGGGAACGGGGGAGACCCAGTACTTC	TRBV6-5	TRBJ2-5	TRBD2
CASSGGTGVEKLFF	TGTGCCAGCAGCGGCGGGACAGGGGTAGAAAAACTGTTTTTT	TRBV9	TRBJ1-4	TRBD1
CASSLRGSPGEQYF	TGTGCCAGCAGTCTCAGGGGGTCCCCGGGCGAGCAGTACTTC	TRBV28	TRBJ2-7	TRBD1
CASSEEGLGVGQPQHF	TGTGCCAGCAGTGAAGAAGGGTTAGGGGTAGGTCAGCCCCAGCATTTT	TRBV2	TRBJ1-5	-
CASSKVPFREAFF	TGTGCCAGCAGCAAAGTCCCCTTCCGGGAAGCTTTCTTT	TRBV21-1	TRBJ1-1	-
CASSFINRGTQPQHF	TGTGCCAGCAGTTTTATAAACAGGGGTACTCAGCCCCAGCATTTT	TRBV28	TRBJ1-5	TRBD1
CAISGPGTANYGYTF	TGTGCCATCAGTGGTCCCGGGACAGCTAACTATGGCTACACCTTC	TRBV10-3	TRBJ1-2	TRBD1
CASSKGDSPLHF	TGTGCCAGTAGTAAAGGGGATTCACCCCTCCACTTT	TRBV19	TRBJ1-6	-
CAWSIGQHYEQYF	TGTGCCTGGAGCATCGGACAGCACTACGAGCAGTACTTC	TRBV30	TRBJ2-7	-
CASSLDSGGWNEQFF	TGCGCCAGCAGCTTGGATAGCGGGGGATGGAATGAGCAGTTCTTC	TRBV5-1	TRBJ2-1	TRBD2
CASSLRGPGTGFLDYEQYF	TGTGCCAGCAGTTTACGCGGTCCCGGGACAGGGTTTTTGGACTACGAGCAGTACTTC	TRBV27	TRBJ2-7	TRBD1
CASSSWTGKREKLFF	TGTGCCAGCAGTTCTTGGACAGGGAAACGTGAAAAACTGTTTTTT	TRBV28	TRBJ1-4	TRBD1
CASSHARDSPGEQYF	TGTGCCAGCAGCCACGCCCGGGACTCTCCCGGCGAGCAGTACTTC	TRBV5-4	TRBJ2-7	-
CASAPGGRYGYTF	TGTGCCAGCGCCCCAGGGGGAAGGTATGGCTACACCTTC	TRBV3-1/TRBV3-2	TRBJ1-2	TRBD1
CASSLAGSSYNEQFF	TGTGCCAGCAGTTTAGCGGGCAGCTCCTACAATGAGCAGTTCTTC	TRBV25-1	TRBJ2-1	TRBD2
CASSLNGQENTGELFF	TGTGCCAGCAGCTTAAATGGGCAGGAGAACACCGGGGAGCTGTTTTTT	TRBV7-2	TRBJ2-2	-
CASRIIAGDEQFF	TGTGCCAGCAGGATAATAGCGGGAGATGAGCAGTTCTTC	TRBV2	TRBJ2-1	TRBD2